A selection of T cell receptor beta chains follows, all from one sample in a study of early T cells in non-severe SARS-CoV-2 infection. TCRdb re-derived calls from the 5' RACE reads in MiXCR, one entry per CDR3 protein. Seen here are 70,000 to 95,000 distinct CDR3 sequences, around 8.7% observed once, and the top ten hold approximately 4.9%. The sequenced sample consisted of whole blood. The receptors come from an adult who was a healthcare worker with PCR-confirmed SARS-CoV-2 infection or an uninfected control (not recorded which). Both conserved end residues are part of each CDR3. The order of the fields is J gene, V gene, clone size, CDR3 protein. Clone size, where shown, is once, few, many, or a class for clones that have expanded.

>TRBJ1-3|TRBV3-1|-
CASSQVPPNSGNTIYF
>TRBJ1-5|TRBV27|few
CASSYSHNQPQHF
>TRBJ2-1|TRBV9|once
CASSVGSTPSEQFF
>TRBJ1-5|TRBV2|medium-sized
CASRAAVNQPQHF
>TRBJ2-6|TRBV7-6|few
CASSLGEGRLSGANVLTF
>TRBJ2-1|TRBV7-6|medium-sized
CASNPGTGGRNEQFF
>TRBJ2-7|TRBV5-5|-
CASSSDGTHYEQYF
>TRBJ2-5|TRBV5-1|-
CASAPGASGQETQYF
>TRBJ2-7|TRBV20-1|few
CSARVGGPPYEQYF
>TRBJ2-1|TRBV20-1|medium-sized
CSAPPWSGNNEQFF
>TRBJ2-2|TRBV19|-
CASRQRQGANTGELFF
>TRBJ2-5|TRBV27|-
CASTLSGTVGETQYF
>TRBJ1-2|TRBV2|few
CASSGAGTEYGYTF
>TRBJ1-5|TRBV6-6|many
CASSQQGFNQPQHF
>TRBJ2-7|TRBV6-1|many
CASRKGAAQGVLYYEQYF
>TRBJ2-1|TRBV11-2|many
CASSLAPGQGVTEQFF
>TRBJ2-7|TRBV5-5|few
CASSRDRAYEQYF
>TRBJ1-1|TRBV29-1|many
CSVEDLGYIEAFF
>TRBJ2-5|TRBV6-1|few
CASGSRGELETQYF
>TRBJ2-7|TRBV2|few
CASSEALGQGGEQYF
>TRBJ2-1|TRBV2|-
CASVKREWNEQFF
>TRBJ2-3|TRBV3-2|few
CASSQAASGRRTDTQYF
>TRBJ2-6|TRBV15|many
CATSLGVDGANVLTF
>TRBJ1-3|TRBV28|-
CASSLFQGEAGNTIYF
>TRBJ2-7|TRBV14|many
CASSQGLADYEQYF
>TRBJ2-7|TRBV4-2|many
CASSQIGGTSYEQYF
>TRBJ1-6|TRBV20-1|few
CSARVGSSPLHF
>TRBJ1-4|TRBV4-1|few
CASSQDQGTGNEKLFF
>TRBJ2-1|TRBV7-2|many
CASSFKPILGLVNVEQFF
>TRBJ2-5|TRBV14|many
CASSQESEETQYF
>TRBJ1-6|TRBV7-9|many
CASSLVGGRGNSPLHF
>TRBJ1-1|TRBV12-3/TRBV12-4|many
CASSSGGTVNTEAFF
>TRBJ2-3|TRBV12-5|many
CASGSSSGMVDTQYF
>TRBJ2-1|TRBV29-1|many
CSATTSGNEQFF
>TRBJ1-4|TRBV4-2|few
CASSFRTPGGEKLFF
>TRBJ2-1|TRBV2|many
CASTQGLEQFF
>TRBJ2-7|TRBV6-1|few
CASSEARGGFYEQYF
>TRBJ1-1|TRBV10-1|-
CASSETGREVFF
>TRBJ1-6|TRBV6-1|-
CASRGLPTGYSPLHF